These 20 T cell receptor beta chains were sequenced from one sample in a study of chemoradiotherapy in HPV16-positive cancers. Data came from immunoSEQ multiplex PCR; TCRdb stores just in-frame clones and leaves some out. Of 9,500 to 13,000 clones listed, roughly nine tenths are singletons. The specimen comprised blood, sampled from a patient who underwent chemoradiotherapy. The receptor source for this set is a human donor with HPV-associated anogenital cancer.

This chain uses TRBV2 with TRBJ2-6, with 8 bases matching TRBD1. This CDR3 region has 13 residues. V lost 9 bases and J lost 4; bases outside the gene matches: 2. Germline values: CDR1 SNHLY, CDR2 FYNNEI. CDR3 bases: TGTGCCAGACAGGGGGTAGGGGCCAACGTCCTGACTTTC. It specifies CARQGVGANVLTF.

The V gene is TRBV29-1, the J gene TRBJ1-5; 8 bases are a match to TRBD1. Losses at the gene ends were 4 bases for V and 2 bases for J; bases not matched to a gene: 4. The CDR3 spans 14 residues. The germline CDR1 and CDR2 sequences are SQVTM and ANQGSEA. Here the CDR3 DNA reads TGCAGCGTTGTGGACAGGGTGGGCAATCAGCCCCAGCATTTT. This sequence encodes CSVVDRVGNQPQHF.

The chain combines TRBV27 with TRBJ1-3, with TRBD1 matching 9 bases. CDR1 and CDR2 from the germline V gene are MNHEY and SMNVEV (reference sequence). V shed 0 bases and J 4 bases; nucleotides not matched to a gene: 7. CDR3 size: 17 residues. The CDR3 region has the DNA TGTGCCAGCAGTTTATCCGGGACAGGGTTTTCCGGAAACACCATATATTTT. This encodes CASSLSGTGFSGNTIYF.

The V call is TRBV5-4, the J call TRBJ2-7, with a possible D match to TRBD1 (6 bases). Germline-derived CDR1 and CDR2 are SGHNT and YYREEE (reference sequence). Trimming shortened V by 4 bases and J by 0 bases, and 17 bases separated the two germline ends. The CDR3 covers 16 residues. The CDR3 reads CASSPTPTGSSYEQYF. Written as DNA, the CDR3 is TGTGCCAGCAGCCCTACCCCGACAGGAAGCTCCTACGAGCAGTACTTC.

The chain couples TRBV6-1 to TRBJ2-5; D possibly corresponds to TRBD1 (6 bases). Germline CDR1 reads MNHNS; CDR2 reads SASEGT. The CDR3 loop spans 14 amino acids. V dropped 7 bases and J dropped 5 bases, with 17 bases sitting between them. In nucleotides, the CDR3 is TGTGCCAGCACTGAGGGGGATAGCAGGGAGACCCAGTACTTC. It specifies CASTEGDSRETQYF.

The gene calls are TRBV5-1 and TRBJ2-5; TRBD2 matches 8 bases. This CDR3 has 14 residues. The V segment lost 5 bases and the J segment 3 bases; nucleotides outside the gene matches: 6. CDR1 SGHRS and CDR2 YFSETQ come from the germline V gene. The CDR3 spells CASRRGAGEETQYF. CDR3 nucleotides: TGCGCCAGCAGGCGGGGGGCAGGGGAAGAGACCCAGTACTTC.

In this sample, this clone turned up once. The rearrangement joins TRBV7-2 to TRBJ2-2; 10 bases line up with TRBD2. Germline V gene data show CDR1 as SGHTA and CDR2 as FQGNSA. V was clipped by 3 bases and J by 5 bases; unmatched bases: 3. The CDR3 contains 15 residues. The chain's CDR3 is CASSFSGGRTGELFF. The CDR3 DNA reads as TGTGCCAGCAGCTTTAGCGGGGGGAGAACCGGGGAGCTGTTTTTT.

V usage is TRBV6-1 and J usage is TRBJ2-5, with TRBD1 as a possible D gene (5 bases). V was clipped by 4 bases and J by 1 base, with 13 bases between them. Germline CDR1 is MNHNS and CDR2 is SASEGT. The CDR3 extends over 15 amino acids. CDR3 residues: CASSANRNLQETQYF. Here the CDR3 DNA reads TGTGCCAGCAGTGCAAACAGGAACCTCCAAGAGACCCAGTACTTC.

The chain links TRBV11-3 to TRBJ2-7, with TRBD1 matching 7 bases. Losses at the gene ends were 4 bases for V and 2 bases for J; bases not matched to a gene: 11. Germline V CDR1 and CDR2: SGHNT, YENEEA. The CDR3 spans 16 residues. The CDR3 DNA reads as TGTGCCAGCAGCTCCGCCGGGACAGCCAACACCTACGAGCAGTACTTC. It codes for CASSSAGTANTYEQYF.

V usage is TRBV7-2 and J usage is TRBJ1-5; D ambiguous. This CDR3 is built from 13 residues. Trimming cost V 5 bases and J 7 bases, with 12 bases left between them. From germline, CDR1 is SGHTA and CDR2 FQGNSA. CDR3 DNA sequence: TGTGCCAGCAGCCCCCGCAAGGCCCAGCCCCAGCATTTT. Protein sequence: CASSPRKAQPQHF.

The V and J genes are TRBV19 and TRBJ2-4; D perhaps matches TRBD1 (6 bases). V lost 3 bases and J 2 bases, leaving 17 bases between the germline ends. The CDR3 runs 17 residues. CDR1 and CDR2 from the germline V gene are LNHDA and SQIVND (reference sequence). The CDR3, as DNA: TGTGCCAGTAGTATCTCTAGCAGGGGTGGAACCAAAAACATTCAGTACTTC. Its translation: CASSISSRGGTKNIQYF. The entire variable domain, with the rest obtained from reference TRBV19 and TRBJ2-4, is as follows: DGGITQSPKYLFRKEGQNVTLSCEQNLNHDAMYWYRQDPGQGLRLIYYSQIVNDFQKGDIAEGYSVSREKKESFPLTVTSAQKNPTAFYLCASSISSRGGTKNIQYFGAGTRLSVL.

The genes are TRBV18 and TRBJ2-7; tentatively, D is TRBD1 or TRBD2 (5 bases each). Per germline, CDR1 KGHSH and CDR2 LQKENI. CDR3 length: 15 residues. Trimming stripped 0 bases from V and 4 bases from J, with 13 bases between. CDR3 nucleotides: TGTGCCAGCTCACCACCTATAAGGGGACCATACGAGCAGTACTTC. Its translation is CASSPPIRGPYEQYF. Full variable domain (rest looked up from reference TRBV18 and TRBJ2-7): NAGVMQNPRHLVRRRGQEARLRCSPMKGHSHVYWYRQLPEEGLKFMVYLQKENIIDESGMPKERFSAEFPKEGPSILRIQQVVRGDSAAYFCASSPPIRGPYEQYFGPGTRLTVT.

The chain links TRBV27 to TRBJ1-2, with 8 bases aligning to TRBD1. The germline V gene has CDR1 MNHEY and CDR2 SMNVEV (reference sequence). This CDR3 comprises 15 residues. V was clipped by 5 bases and J by 8 bases; unmatched bases: 13. CDR3 coding DNA: TGTGCCAGCAGTGAAAGGGGACAGGCTTCCGCCGGCTACACCTTC. This codes for CASSERGQASAGYTF.

The chain couples TRBV6-6 to TRBJ1-1; the match to TRBD1 covers 8 bases. Germline trimming cut 6 bases from V and 1 base from J; bases unmatched to any gene: 1. The CDR3 spans 13 residues. The germline gives CDR1 MNHNY, CDR2 SVGAGI (reference sequence). The CDR3 spells CASSGQGNTEAFF. DNA of the CDR3: TGTGCCAGCAGCGGACAGGGGAACACTGAAGCTTTCTTT.

The rearrangement joins TRBV9 to TRBJ2-1; possibly TRBD1 for D (7 bases). Germline CDR1 and CDR2: SGDLS and YYNGEE. CDR3 length: 15 amino acids. The ends were cut back, 4 bases at V and 4 bases at J, with 15 bases in the middle. DNA of the CDR3: TGTGCCAGCAGCCCCAGGGGGGACCTGTACAATGAGCAGTTCTTC. Its protein product is CASSPRGDLYNEQFF.

The rearrangement uses TRBV10-3 and TRBJ2-7; 8 nucleotides align to TRBD1. The CDR3 is 12 residues long. V gave up 6 bases and J gave up 7 bases; unmatched junction bases: 5. The germline V gene has CDR1 ENHRY and CDR2 SYGVKD. The CDR3 coding sequence is TGTGCCATCAGCGGACAGGGAAGGGAGCAGTACTTC. Protein product: CAISGQGREQYF.

The V gene is TRBV7-9, the J gene TRBJ2-1; 13 bases line up with TRBD2. The CDR3 contains 15 residues. CDR1 SEHNR and CDR2 FQNEAQ come from the germline V gene (reference sequence). J lost 2 bases, V lost 5 bases, and 0 bases had no gene match. DNA of the CDR3: TGTGCCAGCAGCACTAGCGGGGGGGCCTACAATGAGCAGTTCTTC. Translated, it gives CASSTSGGAYNEQFF.

The rearrangement links TRBV6-6 to TRBJ1-6, with D possibly TRBD1 on 5 matching bases. This CDR3 comprises 15 residues. V was cut by 3 bases and J by 9 bases, with 15 bases left in between. The germline gives CDR1 MNHNY, CDR2 SVGAGI (reference sequence). The DNA for the CDR3 is TGTGCCAGCAGTTATGGGGTCGGGACCTTTTCACCCCTCCACTTT. Translated: CASSYGVGTFSPLHF.

The V gene is TRBV11-2, the J gene TRBJ2-3, with D unclear. The CDR3 covers 12 residues. Between the trimmed V and J ends, which lost 3 bases and 2 bases, there was a span of 3 bases. Germline V gene sequence: CDR1 SGHAT, CDR2 FQNNGV. CDR3: CASSLFTDTQYF. CDR3 DNA sequence: TGTGCCAGCAGCTTGTTCACAGATACGCAGTATTTT. The complete variable domain, with remaining parts taken from reference TRBV11-2 and TRBJ2-3, reads EAGVAQSPRYKIIEKRQSVAFWCNPISGHATLYWYQQILGQGPKLLIQFQNNGVVDDSQLPKDRFSAERLKGVDSTLKIQPAKLEDSAVYLCASSLFTDTQYFGPGTRLTVL.

The chain has TRBV6-5 and TRBJ2-1; either TRBD1 or TRBD2 may fit D (5 bases each). CDR3 length equals 14 residues. Trimming took 8 bases from V and 7 from J, leaving 18 bases between them. The germline gives CDR1 MNHEY, CDR2 SVGAGI. The chain's CDR3 is CASSPGTSGNEQFF. Written as DNA, the CDR3 is TGTGCCAGCTCTCCCGGGACGTCAGGGAATGAGCAGTTCTTC.